This TCR beta chain was found in a study of T cell responses to AZD1222 COVID-19 vaccine. TCRdb's table, derived via immunoSEQ multiplex PCR, lists solely in-frame clones and lacks some. The sample shows 150,000 to 200,000 clones, 85% to 90% of them seen only once. V lost 3 bases to trimming and J lost 0 bases, with 13 bases between them. The CDR3 has 16 residues. The germline V gene has CDR1 KGHDR and CDR2 SFDVKD. The source of this sequence is an adult in good health. The sequencing used peripheral blood, collected on day 0 of AZD1222 vaccination. V gene TRBV24-1 combines with J gene TRBJ1-2; D perhaps matches TRBD1 (5 bases). CDR3 sequence (DNA): TGTGCCACCAGTGATCCGACAGCTCCGCCTAACTATGGCTACACCTTC. It yields the protein CATSDPTAPPNYGYTF.